A selection of T cell receptor beta chains follows, all from one sample in a study of T cell responses to AZD1222 COVID-19 vaccine. Produced via immunoSEQ multiplex PCR; TCRdb's table is partial and in-frame only. The sample includes 110,000 to 150,000 clones, about nine tenths seen only once; the top ten take over 3.5%. The sample here was peripheral blood, taken on day 0 of AZD1222 vaccination. The receptor set was obtained from an adult in good health. The CDR3 runs from the conserved cysteine through the conserved F or W. D genes are given only for firm matches. Clone size is shown for a subset of rows, as once, few, many or a class of expanded clone.

>NA|NA|TRBJ1-3|TRBV5-4
CASSLGTAGNTIYF
TGTGCCAGCAGCTTGGGGACCGCTGGAAACACCATATATTTT
>TRBD1|NA|TRBJ1-3|TRBV7-2
CASSEQGASGNTIYF
TGTGCCAGCAGCGAACAGGGGGCTTCGGGAAACACCATATATTTT
>NA|NA|TRBJ1-5|TRBV5-1
CASSLDGSNQPQHF
TGCGCCAGCAGCTTGGATGGTAGCAATCAGCCCCAGCATTTT
>NA|NA|TRBJ2-3|TRBV6-6
CASSEYSSTDTQYF
TGTGCCAGCAGCGAGTATTCTAGCACAGATACGCAGTATTTT
>NA|NA|TRBJ1-5|TRBV5-1
CASSLDGSRDSNQPQHF
TGCGCCAGCAGCTTGGATGGGAGTCGGGATAGCAATCAGCCCCAGCATTTT
>TRBD2|NA|TRBJ2-1|TRBV10-2
CASRSIGRSRSYNEQFF
TGCGCCAGCAGGTCGATCGGGAGGTCCAGATCCTACAATGAGCAGTTCTTC
>NA|NA|TRBJ2-6|TRBV5-6
CASSLLSWDTGANVLTF
TGTGCCAGCAGCTTGTTATCGTGGGATACTGGGGCCAACGTCCTGACTTTC
>NA|NA|TRBJ1-1|TRBV20-1
CSASPPFFDSRTEAFF
TGCAGTGCTAGTCCCCCCTTCTTCGACAGCCGCACTGAAGCTTTCTTT
>NA|once|TRBJ1-1|TRBV19
CASKDQNTEAFF
TGTGCCAGCAAGGACCAGAACACTGAAGCTTTCTTT
>TRBD1|NA|TRBJ1-2|TRBV15
CATSTGQGIGANYGYTF
TGTGCCACCAGCACGGGACAGGGGATTGGAGCTAACTATGGCTACACCTTC
>NA|NA|TRBJ1-2|TRBV5-1
CASSPELDSNYGYTF
TGCGCCAGCAGCCCCGAACTTGACTCAAACTATGGCTACACCTTC
>TRBD2|NA|TRBJ2-1|TRBV19
CASSTRAGVASGFSYNEQFF
TGTGCCAGTAGTACAAGGGCGGGGGTGGCCAGCGGCTTCTCCTACAATGAGCAGTTCTTC
>NA|NA|TRBJ2-3|TRBV11-2
CASSQRGLAGHSTDTQYF
TGTGCCAGCAGCCAGAGGGGGCTAGCGGGCCATAGCACAGATACGCAGTATTTT
>NA|once|TRBJ2-1|TRBV27
CASRRGNSYNEQFF
TGTGCCAGCAGGAGGGGCAACTCCTACAATGAGCAGTTCTTC
>NA|NA|TRBJ1-3|TRBV4-1
CASSHPAASGNTIYF
TGCGCCAGCAGCCATCCGGCAGCCTCTGGAAACACCATATATTTT
>NA|NA|TRBJ2-7|TRBV7-2
CASSQAAYEQYF
TGTGCCAGCAGCCAAGCGGCCTACGAGCAGTACTTC
>TRBD1|NA|TRBJ1-4|TRBV6-5
CASSYSRGQGEKLFF
TGTGCCAGCAGTTACTCGAGGGGACAGGGTGAAAAACTGTTTTTT
>NA|once|TRBJ2-7|TRBV6-5
CASRRLLGSYEQYF
TGTGCCAGCAGACGACTACTTGGCTCCTACGAGCAGTACTTC
>NA|NA|TRBJ1-1|TRBV15
CATSRDLSNTEAFF
TGTGCCACCAGCAGGGACCTTTCAAACACTGAAGCTTTCTTT
>NA|NA|TRBJ2-2|TRBV9
CASSLQNTGELFF
TGTGCCAGCAGCTTACAGAACACCGGGGAGCTGTTTTTT
>NA|NA|TRBJ2-2|TRBV6-4
CASSDSEGGTGELFF
TGTGCCAGCAGTGACTCCGAGGGGGGTACCGGGGAGCTGTTTTTT
>TRBD1|few|TRBJ2-3|TRBV7-9
CASSLGATGERTDTQYF
TGTGCCAGCAGCTTAGGAGCGACAGGGGAGAGGACAGATACGCAGTATTTT
>TRBD1|NA|TRBJ2-1|TRBV15
CATSRAGTGNEQFF
TGTGCCACCAGCAGGGCCGGGACAGGGAATGAGCAGTTCTTC
>TRBD1|few|TRBJ2-7|TRBV28
CASSPQGAGEQYF
TGTGCCAGCAGTCCCCAGGGGGCTGGGGAGCAGTACTTC
>NA|NA|TRBJ1-1|TRBV7-2
CASSLGLIRSGRTEAFF
TGTGCCAGCAGCTTAGGTTTGATACGCTCAGGGCGCACTGAAGCTTTCTTT
>NA|NA|TRBJ2-7|TRBV6-4
CASSDSWYRSF
TGTGCCAGCAGTGACTCGTGGTATAGGTCATTC
>NA|once|TRBJ1-6|TRBV7-7
CASGEQDNSPLHF
TGTGCTAGCGGGGAACAGGATAATTCACCCCTCCACTTT
>NA|NA|TRBJ1-6|TRBV5-1
CASSLGWARNNSPLHF
TGCGCCAGCAGCTTGGGGTGGGCTAGGAATAATTCACCCCTCCACTTT
>NA|NA|TRBJ2-4|TRBV30
CAWAPDSSSIQYF
TGTGCCTGGGCACCGGACTCTTCGAGCATTCAGTACTTC
>TRBD1|NA|TRBJ1-6|TRBV27
CASSSTGSNSPLHF
TGTGCCAGCAGTTCGACAGGGTCGAATTCACCCCTCCACTTT
>NA|NA|TRBJ2-1|TRBV19
CASSIGPPNEQFF
TGTGCCAGTAGTATTGGTCCTCCCAATGAGCAGTTCTTC
>NA|NA|TRBJ2-7|TRBV28
CASSSVIDYYEQYF
TGTGCCAGCAGTTCGGTTATAGATTACTACGAGCAGTACTTC
>NA|NA|TRBJ1-1|TRBV9
CASSPRVANTEAFF
TGTGCCAGCAGCCCCCGGGTGGCGAACACTGAAGCTTTCTTT
>TRBD1|once|TRBJ1-1|TRBV5-1
CASSTGTGWEAFF
TGCGCCAGCAGCACGGGGACAGGGTGGGAGGCTTTCTTT
>TRBD1|NA|TRBJ1-1|TRBV7-3
CASSLIPGGETEAFF
TGTGCCAGCAGCTTAATCCCAGGGGGAGAGACTGAAGCTTTCTTT
>TRBD1|NA|TRBJ2-7|TRBV4-2
CASTMTGLDYEQYF
TGTGCCAGCACCATGACAGGGCTGGACTACGAGCAGTACTTC
>TRBD1|once|TRBJ2-2|TRBV6-5
CASIRTGGAFLRLFF
TGTGCCAGCATAAGGACAGGAGGAGCCTTTTTGAGGCTGTTTTTT
>NA|once|TRBJ1-1|TRBV11-2
CASSRRSFDTEAFF
TGTGCCAGCAGCCGACGGAGTTTCGACACTGAAGCTTTCTTT
>NA|NA|TRBJ2-7|TRBV7-6
CASSSREGTGGPLPSYEQYF
TGTGCCAGCAGCTCGCGCGAGGGCACGGGGGGCCCCCTTCCCTCCTACGAGCAGTACTTC
>NA|NA|TRBJ2-7|TRBV10-2
CASRDFYEQYF
TGCGCCAGCAGAGATTTCTACGAGCAGTACTTC
>TRBD1|NA|TRBJ1-5|TRBV5-4
CASSSRDRGGRGPQHF
TGTGCCAGCAGCTCGCGGGACAGGGGCGGCCGAGGGCCCCAGCATTTT
>TRBD1|NA|TRBJ1-2|TRBV6-1
CASSELRQGAGGYTF
TGTGCCAGCAGTGAATTACGGCAGGGGGCGGGCGGCTACACCTTC
>NA|NA|TRBJ2-3|TRBV19
CASASFFSTDTQYF
TGTGCGTCCGCCAGTTTTTTTAGCACAGATACGCAGTATTTT
>NA|NA|TRBJ1-2|TRBV21-1
CASSKGGQGILYGYTF
TGTGCCAGCAGCAAAGGGGGACAGGGGATTCTCTATGGCTACACCTTC
>NA|NA|TRBJ1-2|TRBV11-2
CASSTTVGGYTF
TGTGCCAGCAGCACGACAGTGGGGGGCTACACCTTC
>NA|NA|TRBJ1-1|TRBV7-9
CASSSTQVNTEAFF
TGTGCCAGCAGCTCGACACAGGTAAACACTGAAGCTTTCTTT
>TRBD2|NA|TRBJ2-1|TRBV19
CASRGLAGMNEQFF
TGTGCCAGTAGGGGACTAGCGGGAATGAATGAGCAGTTCTTC
>TRBD1|NA|TRBJ2-3|TRBV18
CASSPLGTAFTDTQYF
TGTGCCAGCTCACCATTGGGGACAGCCTTTACAGATACGCAGTATTTT
>NA|few|TRBJ1-2|TRBV30
CAWSLGVRMLGYTF
TGTGCCTGGTCGCTTGGCGTTCGGATGTTGGGCTACACCTTC